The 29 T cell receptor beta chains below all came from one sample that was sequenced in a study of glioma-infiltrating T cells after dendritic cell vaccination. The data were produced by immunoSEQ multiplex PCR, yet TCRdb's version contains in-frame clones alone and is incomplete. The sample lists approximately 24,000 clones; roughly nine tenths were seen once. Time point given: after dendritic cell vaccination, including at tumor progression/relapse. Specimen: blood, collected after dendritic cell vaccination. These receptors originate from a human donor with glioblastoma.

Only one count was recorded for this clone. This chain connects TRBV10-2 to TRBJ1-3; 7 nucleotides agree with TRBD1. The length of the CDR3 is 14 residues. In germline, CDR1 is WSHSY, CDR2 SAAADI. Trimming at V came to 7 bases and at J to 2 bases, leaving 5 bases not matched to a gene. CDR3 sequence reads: CASIKTGTGNTIYF. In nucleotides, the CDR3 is TGCGCCAGCATCAAGACAGGGACTGGAAACACCATATATTTT.

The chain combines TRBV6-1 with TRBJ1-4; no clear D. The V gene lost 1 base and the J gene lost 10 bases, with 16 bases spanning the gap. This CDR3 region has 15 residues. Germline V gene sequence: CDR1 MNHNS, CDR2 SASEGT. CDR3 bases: TGTGCCAGCAGTGAAGGGTTGCCTTCTCGCGGAAAACTGTTTTTT. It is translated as CASSEGLPSRGKLFF.

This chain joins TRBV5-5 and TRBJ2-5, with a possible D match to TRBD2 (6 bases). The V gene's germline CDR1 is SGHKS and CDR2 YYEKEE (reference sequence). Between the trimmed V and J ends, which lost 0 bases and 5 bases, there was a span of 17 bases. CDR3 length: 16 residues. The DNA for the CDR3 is TGTGCCAGCAGCTTGGGCGGTGGGGTCCGGGGGGAGACCCAGTACTTC. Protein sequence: CASSLGGGVRGETQYF.

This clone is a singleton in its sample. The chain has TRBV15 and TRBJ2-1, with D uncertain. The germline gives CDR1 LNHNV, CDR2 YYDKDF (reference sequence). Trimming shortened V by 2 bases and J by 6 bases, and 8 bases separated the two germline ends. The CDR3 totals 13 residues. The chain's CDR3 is CATSRSRVNEQFF. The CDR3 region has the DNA TGTGCCACCAGCAGATCCCGAGTCAATGAGCAGTTCTTC.

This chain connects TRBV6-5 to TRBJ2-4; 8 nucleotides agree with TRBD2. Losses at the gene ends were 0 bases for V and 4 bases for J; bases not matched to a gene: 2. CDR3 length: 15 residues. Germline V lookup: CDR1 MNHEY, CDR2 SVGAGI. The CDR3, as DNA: TGTGCCAGCAGTTACTCGGTAGCGGGAAAAAACATTCAGTACTTC. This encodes CASSYSVAGKNIQYF.

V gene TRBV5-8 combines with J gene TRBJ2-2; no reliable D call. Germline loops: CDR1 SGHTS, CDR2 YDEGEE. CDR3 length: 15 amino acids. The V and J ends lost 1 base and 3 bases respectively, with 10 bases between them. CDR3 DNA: TGTGCCAGCAGCTTGCTCGCGGAAGACACCGGGGAGCTGTTTTTT. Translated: CASSLLAEDTGELFF.

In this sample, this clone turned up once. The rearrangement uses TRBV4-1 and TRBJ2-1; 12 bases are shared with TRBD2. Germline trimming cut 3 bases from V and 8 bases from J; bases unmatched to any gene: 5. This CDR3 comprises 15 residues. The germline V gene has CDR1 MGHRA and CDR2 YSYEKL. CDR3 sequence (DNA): TGCGCCAGCAGCCAGGGACTAGCGGGTGGGGATGAGCAGTTCTTC. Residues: CASSQGLAGGDEQFF.

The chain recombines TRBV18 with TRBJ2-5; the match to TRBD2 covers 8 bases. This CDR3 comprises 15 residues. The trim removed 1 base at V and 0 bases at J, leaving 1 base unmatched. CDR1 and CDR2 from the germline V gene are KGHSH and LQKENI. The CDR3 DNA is TGTGCCAGCTCACCACTAGCGGGGAACCAAGAGACCCAGTACTTC. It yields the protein CASSPLAGNQETQYF.

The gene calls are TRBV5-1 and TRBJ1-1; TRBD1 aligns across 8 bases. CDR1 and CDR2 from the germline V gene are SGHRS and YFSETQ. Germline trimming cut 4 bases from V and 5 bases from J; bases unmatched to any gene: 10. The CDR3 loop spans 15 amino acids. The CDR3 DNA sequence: TGCGCCAGCAGCGGGGGATCAGGGGGCGGGACTGAAGCTTTCTTT. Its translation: CASSGGSGGGTEAFF.

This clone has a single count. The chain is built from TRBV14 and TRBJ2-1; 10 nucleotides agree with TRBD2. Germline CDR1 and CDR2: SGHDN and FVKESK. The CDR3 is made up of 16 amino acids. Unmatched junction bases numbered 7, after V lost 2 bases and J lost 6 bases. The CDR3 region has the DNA TGTGCCAGCAGCCAATTGGAGCGGGGGGGAGTCAATGAGCAGTTCTTC. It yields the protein CASSQLERGGVNEQFF.

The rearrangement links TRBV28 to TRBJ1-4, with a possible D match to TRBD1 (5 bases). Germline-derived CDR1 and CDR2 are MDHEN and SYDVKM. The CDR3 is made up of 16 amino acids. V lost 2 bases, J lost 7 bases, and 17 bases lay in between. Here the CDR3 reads CASSLARVGSGEKLFF. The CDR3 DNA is TGTGCCAGCAGTTTAGCCAGGGTTGGGTCAGGTGAAAAACTGTTTTTT.

CDR3 region: CASSLLAGRTQYF. The CDR3 bases are TGTGCCAGCAGCCTACTAGCGGGGAGGACCCAGTACTTC. The chain has TRBV5-4 and TRBJ2-5; TRBD2 matches 10 bases. Germline CDR1 and CDR2: SGHNT and YYREEE (reference sequence). The CDR3 is 13 residues long. J lost 7 bases, V lost 4 bases, and 4 bases had no gene match.

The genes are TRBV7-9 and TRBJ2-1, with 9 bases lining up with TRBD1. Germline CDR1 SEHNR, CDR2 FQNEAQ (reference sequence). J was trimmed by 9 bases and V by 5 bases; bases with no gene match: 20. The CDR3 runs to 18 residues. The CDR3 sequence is CASSQTLPDRGLAGEQFF. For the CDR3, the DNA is TGTGCCAGCAGCCAAACCCTCCCTGACAGGGGGTTAGCAGGTGAGCAGTTCTTC.

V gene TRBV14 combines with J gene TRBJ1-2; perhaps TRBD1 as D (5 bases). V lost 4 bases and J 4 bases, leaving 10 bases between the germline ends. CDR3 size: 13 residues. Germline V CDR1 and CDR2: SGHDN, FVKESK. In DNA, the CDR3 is TGTGCCAGCAGCCGACGGGGGTCCTATGGCTACACCTTC. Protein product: CASSRRGSYGYTF.

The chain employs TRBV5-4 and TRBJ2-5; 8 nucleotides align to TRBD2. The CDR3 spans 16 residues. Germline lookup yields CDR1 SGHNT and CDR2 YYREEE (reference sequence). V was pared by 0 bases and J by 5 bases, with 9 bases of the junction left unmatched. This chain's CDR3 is CASSLAGGGSGETQYF. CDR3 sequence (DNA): TGTGCCAGCAGCTTGGCCGGCGGGGGGTCTGGGGAGACCCAGTACTTC.

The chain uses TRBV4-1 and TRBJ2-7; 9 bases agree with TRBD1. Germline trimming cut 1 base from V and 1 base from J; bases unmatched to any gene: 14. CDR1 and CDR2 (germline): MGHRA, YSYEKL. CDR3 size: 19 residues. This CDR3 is CASSQVFGTGNKMSYEQYF. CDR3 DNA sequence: TGCGCCAGCAGCCAAGTATTCGGGACAGGGAATAAAATGTCCTACGAGCAGTACTTC.

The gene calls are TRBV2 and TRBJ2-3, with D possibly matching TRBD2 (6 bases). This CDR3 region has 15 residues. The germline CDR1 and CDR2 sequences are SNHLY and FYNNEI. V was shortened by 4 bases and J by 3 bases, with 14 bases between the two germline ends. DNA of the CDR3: TGTGCCAGCAGTGGGGGTCGGGGAGGAACAGATACGCAGTATTTT. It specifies CASSGGRGGTDTQYF.

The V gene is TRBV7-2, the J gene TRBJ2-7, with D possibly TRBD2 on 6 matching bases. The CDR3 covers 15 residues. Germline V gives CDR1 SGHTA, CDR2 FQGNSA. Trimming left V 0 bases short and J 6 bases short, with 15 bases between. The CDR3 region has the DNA TGTGCCAGCAGCTTAGCAGGATTAGCGGCTAGCGAGCAGTACTTC. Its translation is CASSLAGLAASEQYF.

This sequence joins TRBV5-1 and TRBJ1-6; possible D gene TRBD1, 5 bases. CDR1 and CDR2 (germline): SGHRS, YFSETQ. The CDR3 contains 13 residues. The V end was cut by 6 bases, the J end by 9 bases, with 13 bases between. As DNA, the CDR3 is TGCGCCAGCAAGCATAGCGGGGGTTCACCCCTCCACTTT. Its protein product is CASKHSGGSPLHF.

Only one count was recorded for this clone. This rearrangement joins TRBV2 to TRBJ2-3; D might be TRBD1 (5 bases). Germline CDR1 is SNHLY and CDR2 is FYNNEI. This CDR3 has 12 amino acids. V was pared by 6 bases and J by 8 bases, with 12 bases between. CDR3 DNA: TGTGCCAGCAGCAAGGACACGGGTACGCAGTATTTT. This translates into CASSKDTGTQYF.

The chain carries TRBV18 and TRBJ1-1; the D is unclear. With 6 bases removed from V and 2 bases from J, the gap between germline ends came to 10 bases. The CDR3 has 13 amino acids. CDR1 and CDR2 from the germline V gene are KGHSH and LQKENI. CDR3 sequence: CASSLAPNTEAFF. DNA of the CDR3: TGTGCCAGCTCTCTAGCACCAAACACTGAAGCTTTCTTT.

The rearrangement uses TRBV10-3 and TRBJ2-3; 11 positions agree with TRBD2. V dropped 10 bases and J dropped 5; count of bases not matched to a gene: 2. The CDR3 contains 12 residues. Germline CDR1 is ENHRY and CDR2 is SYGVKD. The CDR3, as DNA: TGTGCCACGACTAGCGGGGTAGATACGCAGTATTTT. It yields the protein CATTSGVDTQYF.

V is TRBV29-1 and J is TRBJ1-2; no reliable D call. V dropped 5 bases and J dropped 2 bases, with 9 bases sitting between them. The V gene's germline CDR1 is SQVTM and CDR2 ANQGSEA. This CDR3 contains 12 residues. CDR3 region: CSVLGWNYGYTF. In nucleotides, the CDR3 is TGCAGCGTTCTCGGTTGGAACTATGGCTACACCTTC.

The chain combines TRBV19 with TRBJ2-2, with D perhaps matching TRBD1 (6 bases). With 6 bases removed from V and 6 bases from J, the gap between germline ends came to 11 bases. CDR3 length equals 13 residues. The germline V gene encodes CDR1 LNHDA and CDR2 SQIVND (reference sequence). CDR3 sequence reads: CASRKGVSGELFF. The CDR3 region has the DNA TGTGCCAGTAGAAAGGGGGTGTCCGGGGAGCTGTTTTTT.

The DNA for the CDR3 is TGTGCCAGCAAGAGAAGCACAGGGGAGTCCTATGGCTACACCTTC. It specifies CASKRSTGESYGYTF. The rearrangement uses TRBV6-5 and TRBJ1-2; 7 positions agree with TRBD1. Germline CDR1 and CDR2: MNHEY and SVGAGI. The CDR3 runs to 15 residues. J lost 4 bases, V lost 7 bases, and 12 bases had no gene match.

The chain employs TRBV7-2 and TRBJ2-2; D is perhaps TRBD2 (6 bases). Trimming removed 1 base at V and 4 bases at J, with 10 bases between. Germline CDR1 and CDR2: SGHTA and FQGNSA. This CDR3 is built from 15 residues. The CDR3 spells CASSLGRGSTGELFF. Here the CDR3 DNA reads TGTGCCAGCAGCTTAGGGAGGGGAAGCACCGGGGAGCTGTTTTTT.

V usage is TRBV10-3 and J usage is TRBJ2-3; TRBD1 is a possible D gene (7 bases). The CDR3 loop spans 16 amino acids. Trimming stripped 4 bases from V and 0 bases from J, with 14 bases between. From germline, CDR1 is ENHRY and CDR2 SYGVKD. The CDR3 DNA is TGTGCCATCAGTGGGGACAGCGGGTATAGCACAGATACGCAGTATTTT. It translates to CAISGDSGYSTDTQYF.

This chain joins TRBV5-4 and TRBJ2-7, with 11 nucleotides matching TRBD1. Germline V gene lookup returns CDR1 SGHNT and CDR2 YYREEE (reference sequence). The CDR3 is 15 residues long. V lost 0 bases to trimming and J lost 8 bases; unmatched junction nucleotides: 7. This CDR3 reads CASSLVRDRGDQQYF. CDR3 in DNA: TGTGCCAGCAGCTTGGTCCGGGACAGGGGGGACCAGCAGTACTTC.

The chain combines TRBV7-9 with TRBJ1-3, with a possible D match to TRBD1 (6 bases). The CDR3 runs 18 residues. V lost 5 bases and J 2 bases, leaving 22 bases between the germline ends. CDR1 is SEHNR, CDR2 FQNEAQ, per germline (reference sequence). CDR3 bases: TGTGCCAGCAGCCGCAACAGGGATCCCTCCCTCACTGGAAACACCATATATTTT. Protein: CASSRNRDPSLTGNTIYF.